Shown below are 30 T cell receptor beta chains from a single sample sequenced in a study of regulatory T cells in long-lasting Graves disease. In building TCR beta libraries, iRepertoire HTBI primers were used together with Arm-PCR of CDR3 regions. One entry per CDR3 protein results from TCRdb running MiXCR on the multiplex PCR reads. The data contain about 500,000 distinct CDR3 sequences, around 12% of them singletons. Indicated time point: newly diagnosed GD, antithyroid drugs for less than 3 months. From RNA extracted from PBMCs, the TCR library was made. These data were also reused for a study on T cells in Graves' hyperthyroidism and ophthalmopathy.

This specimen was peripheral blood mononuclear cells (PBMCs), taken at new diagnosis, from a patient treated with antithyroid drugs. The receptor set was obtained from a woman aged 25-40 years with Graves disease.

This clonotype was counted many times. The chain recombines TRBV19 with TRBJ2-1, with 15 bases identical to TRBD2. Germline V lookup: CDR1 LNHDA, CDR2 SQIVND (reference sequence). The V and J ends lost 7 bases and 11 bases, in that order; junction bases with no gene match: 12. The CDR3 is 16 residues long. The CDR3 loop reads CASTPRGTSGRFKQFF. CDR3 DNA sequence: TGTGCCAGTACTCCTCGTGGGACTAGCGGGAGGTTTAAGCAGTTCTTC. The entire variable domain, with the rest obtained from reference TRBV19 and TRBJ2-1, is as follows: DGGITQSPKYLFRKEGQNVTLSCEQNLNHDAMYWYRQDPGQGLRLIYYSQIVNDFQKGDIAEGYSVSREKKESFPLTVTSAQKNPTAFYLCASTPRGTSGRFKQFFGPGTRLTVL.

This clonotype was recorded many times. J is TRBJ2-3 and V is TRBV19, with 11 bases aligning to TRBD1. The germline V gene has CDR1 LNHDA and CDR2 SQIVND (reference sequence). V was clipped by 3 bases and J by 3 bases; unmatched bases: 8. The CDR3 length is 17 residues. CDR3 amino acids: CASSMKIRDRGTDTQYF. CDR3 DNA: TGTGCCAGTAGTATGAAGATCCGGGACAGGGGGACAGATACGCAGTATTTT.

The rearrangement links TRBV19 to TRBJ2-7, with a possible D match to TRBD2 (6 bases). Germline V gene lookup returns CDR1 LNHDA and CDR2 SQIVND (reference sequence). V shed 4 bases and J shed 6 bases, with 10 bases lying between them. The CDR3 spans 12 residues. CDR3 nucleotide sequence: TGTGCCAGTAGTACTTCCGGGGGCGAGCAGTACTTC. Translation gives CASSTSGGEQYF.

Many counts were recorded for this clonotype. CDR3 protein: CASSESGGVDTQYF. The CDR3 nucleotides read TGCGCCAGCAGTGAGTCTGGAGGGGTAGATACGCAGTATTTT. V gene TRBV10-2 combines with J gene TRBJ2-3; D may be TRBD2 (6 bases). The CDR3 contains 14 residues. The V gene lost 0 bases and the J gene lost 5 bases, with 9 bases spanning the gap. The germline V gene has CDR1 WSHSY and CDR2 SAAADI.

The chain links TRBV6-1 to TRBJ2-2; the D is unclear. Germline CDR1 MNHNS, CDR2 SASEGT. V gave up 4 bases and J gave up 2 bases, with 11 bases separating them. This CDR3 is 15 amino acids long. The CDR3 nucleotides are TGTGCCAGCAGTGCCGACGGTTTAAACACCGGGGAGCTGTTTTTT. Translating it yields CASSADGLNTGELFF.

This clonotype has a count of ten or more. CDR3 loop: CASRERRETDEAFF. The CDR3 DNA is TGTGCCAGCAGGGAAAGGAGGGAGACAGATGAAGCTTTCTTT. The chain recombines TRBV6-1 with TRBJ1-1; D may be TRBD1 (5 bases). V was shortened by 6 bases and J by 7 bases, with 18 bases between the two germline ends. CDR3 length equals 14 residues. The germline gives CDR1 MNHNS, CDR2 SASEGT.

The sample holds many counts of this clonotype. This sequence joins TRBV12-3 or TRBV12-4 and TRBJ2-1, with D hard to call. The CDR3 is made up of 16 amino acids. V lost 4 bases to trimming and J lost 3 bases, with 16 bases between them. CDR3: CASSYLSAEIYNEQFF. The CDR3 region has the DNA TGTGCCAGCAGTTACCTCTCCGCGGAGATCTACAATGAGCAGTTCTTC.

There are many counts of this clonotype. This rearrangement joins TRBV20-1 to TRBJ1-1; no clear D. V was clipped by 3 bases and J by 1 base, with 18 bases between them. The CDR3 totals 16 residues. CDR1 and CDR2 from the germline V gene are DFQATT and SNEGSKA (reference sequence). The DNA of the CDR3 is TGCAGTGCTAGGCCCGCCGGACTGCTTACGAACACTGAAGCTTTCTTT. Encoded protein: CSARPAGLLTNTEAFF.

This clonotype turned up a few times. V is TRBV5-4 and J is TRBJ2-5; 10 nucleotides match TRBD2. Germline CDR1 and CDR2: SGHNT and YYREEE (reference sequence). CDR3 length equals 15 residues. The V gene end was trimmed by 3 bases and the J gene end by 4 bases; junction bases not matched to a gene: 6. The CDR3 DNA reads as TGTGCCAGCAGCTCCCAGCGGGAGGGCCGAGAGACCCAGTACTTC. Translated, it gives CASSSQREGRETQYF.

Many counts were recorded for this clonotype. The chain carries TRBV19 and TRBJ2-1, with D possibly matching TRBD2 (5 bases). Trimming shortened V by 2 bases and J by 10 bases, and 21 bases separated the two germline ends. CDR3 length: 16 residues. CDR1 LNHDA and CDR2 SQIVND come from the germline V gene (reference sequence). This CDR3 is CASSISGSLRSGEQFF. The CDR3 DNA follows: TGTGCCAGTAGTATATCCGGGTCATTAAGAAGCGGAGAGCAGTTCTTC.

This clonotype occurred many times. The chain uses TRBV28 and TRBJ2-1; 7 positions match TRBD1. V lost 2 bases to trimming and J lost 12 bases; unmatched junction nucleotides: 1. Germline V gene lookup returns CDR1 MDHEN and CDR2 SYDVKM. This CDR3 region has 11 residues. This CDR3 is CASSLNRGQFF. CDR3 DNA: TGTGCCAGCAGTTTAAACAGGGGGCAGTTCTTC.

This clonotype was seen at least ten times. The V gene is TRBV11-2, the J gene TRBJ2-5; TRBD1 agrees at 7 bases. The V and J ends lost 5 bases and 5 bases, in that order; junction bases with no gene match: 5. In germline, CDR1 is SGHAT, CDR2 FQNNGV. The CDR3 sequence is 13 residues long. CDR3 sequence: CASSKDRIETQYF. In DNA form, the CDR3 reads TGTGCCAGCAGCAAGGACAGGATTGAGACCCAGTACTTC. Full variable domain (outside the CDR3, taken from reference TRBV11-2 and TRBJ2-5): EAGVAQSPRYKIIEKRQSVAFWCNPISGHATLYWYQQILGQGPKLLIQFQNNGVVDDSQLPKDRFSAERLKGVDSTLKIQPAKLEDSAVYLCASSKDRIETQYFGPGTRLLVL.

Ten or more counts support this clonotype. The rearrangement links TRBV5-1 to TRBJ2-7; D gene ambiguous. V lost 2 bases, J lost 4 bases, and 10 bases lay in between. This CDR3 region has 13 residues. Per germline, CDR1 SGHRS and CDR2 YFSETQ. The CDR3 DNA is TGCGCCAGCAGCTTCAACCTTTTTTACGAGCAGTACTTC. This translates into CASSFNLFYEQYF.

This clonotype was seen at least ten times. V is TRBV6-1 and J is TRBJ1-1, with D perhaps TRBD1 (5 bases). The CDR3 length is 13 residues. Germline values: CDR1 MNHNS, CDR2 SASEGT. V was pared by 5 bases and J by 5 bases, with 12 bases between. The chain's CDR3 is CASSQGTWTEAFF. Here the CDR3 DNA reads TGTGCCAGCAGTCAGGGAACCTGGACTGAAGCTTTCTTT.

Many counts were recorded for this clonotype. The V call is TRBV6-5, the J call TRBJ1-5, with TRBD1 as a possible D gene (6 bases). The CDR3 is 14 amino acids. From germline, CDR1 is MNHEY and CDR2 SVGAGI. V shed 2 bases and J shed 6 bases, with 11 bases lying between them. As DNA, the CDR3 is TGTGCCAGCAGTTACGGGGGCAGCGTTCAGCCCCAGCATTTT. It translates to CASSYGGSVQPQHF.

This clonotype was detected many times. This chain uses TRBV28 with TRBJ1-2, with a possible D match to TRBD1 (5 bases). V was clipped by 5 bases and J by 2 bases, with 12 bases between them. In germline, CDR1 is MDHEN, CDR2 SYDVKM. The CDR3 has 14 amino acids. DNA of the CDR3: TGTGCCAGCAGTGCCGGGACTGAGAACTATGGCTACACCTTC. Translated: CASSAGTENYGYTF.

This clonotype was counted many times. The V gene is TRBV18, the J gene TRBJ1-1, with 7 bases identical to TRBD1. CDR1 and CDR2 from the germline V gene are KGHSH and LQKENI. Unmatched junction bases numbered 11, after V lost 2 bases and J lost 2 bases. The CDR3 length is 17 residues. CDR3: CASSPALPGTANTEAFF. The CDR3 DNA reads TGTGCCAGCTCACCAGCCCTTCCGGGGACAGCCAACACTGAAGCTTTCTTT.

Note on this clonotype: Since a much larger clone is just one base distant, this may be a read error. The gene calls are TRBV6-5 and TRBJ2-1; the match to TRBD2 covers 9 bases. This CDR3 is 16 amino acids long. Germline loops: CDR1 MNHEY, CDR2 SVGAGI. CDR3 residues: CPSSYFGGRVRDEQFF. The CDR3 DNA sequence: TGTCCCAGCAGTTACTTTGGCGGGAGGGTCCGGGATGAGCAGTTCTTC.

This clonotype was picked up a small number of times. The chain uses TRBV10-2 and TRBJ1-1, with unresolved D. Germline values: CDR1 WSHSY, CDR2 SAAADI. The CDR3 has 14 residues. The V and J ends lost 6 bases and 0 bases respectively, with 11 bases between them. The CDR3: CASSPRSMNTEAFF. The CDR3 DNA reads as TGCGCCAGCAGCCCCCGGAGTATGAACACTGAAGCTTTCTTT.

This clonotype was seen many times. This rearrangement joins TRBV5-1 to TRBJ1-1; D is uncertain. Germline CDR1 and CDR2: SGHRS and YFSETQ. The length of the CDR3 is 15 residues. Trimming pared 4 bases from V and 6 bases from J, leaving 19 bases between. In nucleotides, the CDR3 is TGCGCCAGCAGCAACCGGGCCTCAACGGAGGCTGAAGCTTTCTTT. It translates to CASSNRASTEAEAFF.

This clonotype has a handful of counts. The chain recombines TRBV7-3 with TRBJ2-1, with 8 bases identical to TRBD2. Germline V CDR1 and CDR2: SGHTA, FQGTGA. Trimming cost V 2 bases and J 14 bases; bases outside gene matches: 8. This CDR3 has 13 amino acids. CDR3 sequence: CASSLFDSGIKFF. The DNA for the CDR3 is TGTGCCAGCAGCTTATTTGATAGCGGGATAAAGTTCTTC.

This clonotype has at least ten counts. The rearrangement uses TRBV7-2 and TRBJ2-7; maybe TRBD2 (6 bases). V was pared by 1 base and J by 2 bases, with 12 bases between. This CDR3 is 15 amino acids long. Germline V gives CDR1 SGHTA, CDR2 FQGNSA. The CDR3: CASSLVTGGAYEQYF. CDR3 sequence (DNA): TGTGCCAGCAGCTTAGTGACCGGAGGGGCCTACGAGCAGTACTTC.

This clonotype was detected many times. CDR3 nucleotides: TGTGCCAGCAGTTACCCAACAGGGGCTCGCGGCTACACCTTC. Its translation: CASSYPTGARGYTF. The chain is built from TRBV27 and TRBJ1-2; 7 nucleotides line up with TRBD1. J gave up 8 bases and V 4 bases, and 10 bases lay outside the gene matches. The CDR3 has 14 residues. Per the germline V gene, CDR1 is MNHEY and CDR2 is SMNVEV (reference sequence).

About this clonotype: Possible read error: a much larger clone is one base away. The chain couples TRBV6-5 to TRBJ1-2; D is perhaps TRBD1 (6 bases). This CDR3 has 14 residues. The germline V gene encodes CDR1 MNHEY and CDR2 SVGAGI. V was clipped by 4 bases and J by 7 bases, with 16 bases between them. CDR3 in amino acids: CASSWGHGLSGYTF. The CDR3 DNA follows: TGTGCCAGCAGTTGGGGACATGGTTTGAGTGGCTACACCTTC.

In the case of this clonotype: This may be a read error, as it is one base from a much larger clone. The gene calls are TRBV7-2 and TRBJ2-1; D call uncertain. CDR3 length: 15 amino acids. From germline, CDR1 is SGHTA and CDR2 FQGNSA. V was clipped by 4 bases and J by 4 bases, with 14 bases between them. CDR3 bases: TGTGCCAGCAGCTCATTCGGACCCCAATACAATGAGCAGTTCTTC. It codes for CASSSFGPQYNEQFF.

This clonotype came up many times. This chain links TRBV20-1 with TRBJ1-6, with D uncertain. The CDR3 sequence is 16 residues long. The germline gives CDR1 DFQATT, CDR2 SNEGSKA (reference sequence). Trimming took 4 bases from V and 2 from J, leaving 15 bases between them. CDR3 sequence reads: CSAIGGFLPYNSPLHF. CDR3 bases: TGCAGTGCTATCGGAGGGTTCTTGCCCTATAATTCACCCCTCCACTTT.

This clonotype was observed at least ten times. V usage is TRBV6-1 and J usage is TRBJ1-2; D gene uncertain. The CDR3 sequence is 14 residues long. Between the trimmed V and J ends, which lost 6 bases and 2 bases, there was a span of 13 bases. The germline V gene encodes CDR1 MNHNS and CDR2 SASEGT. The CDR3 protein is CASSPDRQNYGYTF. The CDR3, as DNA: TGTGCCAGCAGCCCCGACCGGCAGAACTATGGCTACACCTTC.

This clonotype has a count of ten or more. CDR3 DNA: TGTGCCAACTCGGTCCAACAGGGCACGGGGGAGCTGTTTTTT. It translates to CANSVQQGTGELFF. V and J are TRBV2 and TRBJ2-2; D may be TRBD1 (6 bases). Trimming took 10 bases from V and 8 from J, leaving 20 bases between them. The CDR3 length is 14 residues. Germline V CDR1 and CDR2: SNHLY, FYNNEI.

The rearrangement uses TRBV28 and TRBJ2-7; 8 nucleotides line up with TRBD2. The CDR3 has 14 residues. Looked up from germline, CDR1 is MDHEN and CDR2 is SYDVKM. V lost 6 bases and J lost 3; bases outside the gene matches: 7. Here the CDR3 DNA reads TGTGCCAGCAGAAGCGGTCTAGCGGGCTACGAGCAGTACTTC. Its translation: CASRSGLAGYEQYF.

This clonotype has at least ten counts. The rearrangement links TRBV27 to TRBJ2-6, with a weak D call TRBD1 (7 bases). CDR3 length equals 17 residues. Germline CDR1 and CDR2: MNHEY and SMNVEV (reference sequence). Deletions cut 7 bases from V and 0 bases from J, with 16 bases between. This chain's CDR3 is CASTARRDSSGANVLTF. Written as DNA, the CDR3 is TGTGCCAGCACGGCACGGCGGGACAGCTCTGGGGCCAACGTCCTGACTTTC.